This TCR beta chain was recovered during a study of blood T cells in healthy people across ages. Study context: Template switching recovered approximately one barcoded beta molecule for every two T cells. Study-wide results and limits: With age, beta diversity per million T cells declined roughly linearly, significantly by about 40. Comparison with aged donors showed that long-lived donors had more naive CD4+ cells and higher diversity.

Combining a sample-barcoded 5' primer with a J-beta primer mix, a second PCR ran for about 6 to 11 cycles. Via MiXCR, TCRdb re-called the 5' RACE reads, giving one row per CDR3 protein. The data show 710,000 or so distinct CDR3 sequences, with over 20% seen just once and 20% to 25% held by the top ten. No fewer than 7 million PBMCs went into each sample. Comments on this clonotype: The antigen is not known.

This CDR3 contains 17 residues. Material: blood. V usage is TRBV21-1 and J usage is TRBJ1-3; the D call TRBD1 from the table was never checked on the DNA. TRBV21-1 is a documented pseudogene. The TCR comes from a man aged 70-80 years in good health. The CDR3 loop reads CAGRGQQISRGGSTIYF. In DNA form, the CDR3 reads TGTGCCGGGCGGGGACAGCAAATATCACGCGGTGGAAGCACCATATATTTT.